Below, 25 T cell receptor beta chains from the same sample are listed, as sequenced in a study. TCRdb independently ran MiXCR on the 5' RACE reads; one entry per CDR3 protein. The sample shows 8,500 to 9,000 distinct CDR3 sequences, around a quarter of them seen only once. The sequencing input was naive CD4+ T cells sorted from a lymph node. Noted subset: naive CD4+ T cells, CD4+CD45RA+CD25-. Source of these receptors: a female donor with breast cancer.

CDR3 residues: CASSQGAHNSPLHF. The CDR3 DNA is TGTGCCAGCAGTCAGGGGGCCCATAATTCACCCCTCCACTTT. V is TRBV6-5 and J is TRBJ1-6; 8 bases are a match to TRBD1. The ends lost 5 bases at V and 5 bases at J; junction bases unmatched: 2. The CDR3 is 14 residues long. The germline V gene encodes CDR1 MNHEY and CDR2 SVGAGI.

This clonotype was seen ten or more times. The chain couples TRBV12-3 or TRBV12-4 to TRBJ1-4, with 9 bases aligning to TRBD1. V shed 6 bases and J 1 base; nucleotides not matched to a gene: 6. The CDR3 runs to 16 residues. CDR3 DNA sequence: TGTGCCAGCAGCACTGGGACAGGGATAACTAATGAAAAACTGTTTTTT. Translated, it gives CASSTGTGITNEKLFF.

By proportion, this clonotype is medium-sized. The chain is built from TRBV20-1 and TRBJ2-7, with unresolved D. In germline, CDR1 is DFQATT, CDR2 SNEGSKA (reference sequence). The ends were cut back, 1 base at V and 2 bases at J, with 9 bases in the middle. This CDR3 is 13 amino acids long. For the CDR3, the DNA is TGCAGTGCTAGAGGCGGACGGCCCTACGAGCAGTACTTC. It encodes CSARGGRPYEQYF.

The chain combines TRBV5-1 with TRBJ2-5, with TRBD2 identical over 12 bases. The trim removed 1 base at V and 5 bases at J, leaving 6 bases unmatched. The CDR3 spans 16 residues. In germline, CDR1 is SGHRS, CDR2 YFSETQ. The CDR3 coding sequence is TGCGCCAGCAGCTTGTTGCCTAGCGGGGGGGCGGAGACCCAGTACTTC. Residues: CASSLLPSGGAETQYF.

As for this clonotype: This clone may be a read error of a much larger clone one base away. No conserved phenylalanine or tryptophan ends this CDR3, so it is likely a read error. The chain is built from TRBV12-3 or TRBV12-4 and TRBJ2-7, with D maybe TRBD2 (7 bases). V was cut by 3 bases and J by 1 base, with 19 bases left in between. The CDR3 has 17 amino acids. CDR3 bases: TGTGCCAGCAGTTTTCAGGGGTGGCGGGAGCATTCCTACGAGCAGTACTCC. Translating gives CASSFQGWREHSYEQYS.

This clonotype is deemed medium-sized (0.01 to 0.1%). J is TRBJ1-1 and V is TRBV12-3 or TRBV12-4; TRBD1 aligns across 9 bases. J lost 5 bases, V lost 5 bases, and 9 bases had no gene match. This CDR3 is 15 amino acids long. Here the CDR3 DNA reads TGTGCCAGCAGTAAAACCGGGACAGGGCCAACTGAAGCTTTCTTT. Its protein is CASSKTGTGPTEAFF.

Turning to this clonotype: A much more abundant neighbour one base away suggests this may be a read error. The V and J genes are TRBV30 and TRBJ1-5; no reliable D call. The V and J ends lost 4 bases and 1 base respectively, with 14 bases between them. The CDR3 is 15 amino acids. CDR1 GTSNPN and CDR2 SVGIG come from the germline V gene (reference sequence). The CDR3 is CAWTRERGSNQPQHF. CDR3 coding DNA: TGTGCCTGGACCCGGGAGCGCGGGAGCAATCAGCCCCAGCATTTT.

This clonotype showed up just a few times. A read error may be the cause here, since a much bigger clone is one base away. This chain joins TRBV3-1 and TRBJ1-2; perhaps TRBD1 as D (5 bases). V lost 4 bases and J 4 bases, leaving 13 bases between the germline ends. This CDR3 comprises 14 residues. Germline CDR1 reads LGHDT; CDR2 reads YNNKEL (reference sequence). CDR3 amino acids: CASSRGAGPYGYTF. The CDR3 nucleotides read TGTGCCAGCAGCCGAGGGGCAGGGCCCTATGGCTACACCTTC.

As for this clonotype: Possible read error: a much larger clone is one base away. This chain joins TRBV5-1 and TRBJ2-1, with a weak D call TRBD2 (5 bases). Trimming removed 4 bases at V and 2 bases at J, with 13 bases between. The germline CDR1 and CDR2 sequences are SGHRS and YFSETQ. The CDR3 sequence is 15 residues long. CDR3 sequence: CASSPGPAAYNEQFF. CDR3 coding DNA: TGCGCCAGCAGCCCTGGACCAGCGGCCTACAATGAGCAGTTCTTC.

The CDR3 region is CASSLVAFHYGYTF. CDR3 nucleotides: TGTGCCAGCAGCTTAGTGGCTTTCCACTATGGCTACACCTTC. V is TRBV7-9 and J is TRBJ1-2; D gene uncertain. Germline loops: CDR1 SEHNR, CDR2 FQNEAQ (reference sequence). Trimming stripped 1 base from V and 3 bases from J, with 9 bases between. The CDR3 is made up of 14 amino acids.

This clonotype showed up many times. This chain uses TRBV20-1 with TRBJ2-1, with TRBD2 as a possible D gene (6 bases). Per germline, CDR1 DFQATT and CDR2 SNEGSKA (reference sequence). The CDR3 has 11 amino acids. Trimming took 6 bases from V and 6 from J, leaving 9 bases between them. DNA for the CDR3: TGCAGTGCCCTAGCGCCCAATGAGCAGTTCTTC. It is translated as CSALAPNEQFF.

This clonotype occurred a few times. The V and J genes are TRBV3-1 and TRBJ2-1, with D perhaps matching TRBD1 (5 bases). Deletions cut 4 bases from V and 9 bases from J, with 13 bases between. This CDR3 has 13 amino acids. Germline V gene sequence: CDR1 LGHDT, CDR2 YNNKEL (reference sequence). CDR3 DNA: TGTGCCAGCAGCCCCAGCCAGGGCGGTGAGCAGTTCTTC. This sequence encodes CASSPSQGGEQFF.

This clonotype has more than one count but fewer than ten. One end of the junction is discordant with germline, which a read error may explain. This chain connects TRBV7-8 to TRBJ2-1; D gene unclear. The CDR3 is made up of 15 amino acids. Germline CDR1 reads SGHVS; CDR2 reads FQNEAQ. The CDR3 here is CASSLRRSWYNEQLF. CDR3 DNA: TGTGCCAGCAGCTTAAGGCGCTCTTGGTACAATGAGCAGCTCTTC. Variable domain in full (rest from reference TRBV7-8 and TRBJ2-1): GAGVSQSPRYKVAKRGQDVALRCDPISGHVSLFWYQQALGQGPEFLTYFQNEAQLDKSGLPSDRFFAERPEGSVSTLKIQRTQQEDSAVYLCASSLRRSWYNEQLFGPGTRLTVL.

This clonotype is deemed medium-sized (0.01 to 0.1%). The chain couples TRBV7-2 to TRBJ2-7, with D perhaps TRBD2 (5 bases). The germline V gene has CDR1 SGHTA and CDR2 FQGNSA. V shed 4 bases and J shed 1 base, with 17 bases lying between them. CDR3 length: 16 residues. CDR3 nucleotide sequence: TGTGCCAGCAGCTCTGGACTTGCGGTGGGGTCCTACGAGCAGTACTTC. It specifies CASSSGLAVGSYEQYF.

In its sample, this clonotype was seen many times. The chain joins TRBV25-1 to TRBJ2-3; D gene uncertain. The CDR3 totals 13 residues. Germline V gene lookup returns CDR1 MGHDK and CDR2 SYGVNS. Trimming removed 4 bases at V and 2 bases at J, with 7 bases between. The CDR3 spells CASSGDNTDTQYF. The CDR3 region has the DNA TGTGCCAGCAGTGGTGACAACACAGATACGCAGTATTTT.

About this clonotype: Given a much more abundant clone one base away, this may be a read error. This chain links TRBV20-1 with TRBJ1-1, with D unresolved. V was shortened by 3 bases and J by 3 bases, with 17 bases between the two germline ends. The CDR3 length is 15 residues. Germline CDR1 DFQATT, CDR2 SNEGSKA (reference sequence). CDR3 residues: CSASIDEHLHTEAFF. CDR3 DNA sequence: TGCAGTGCTAGTATTGACGAGCATCTGCACACTGAAGCTTTCTTT.

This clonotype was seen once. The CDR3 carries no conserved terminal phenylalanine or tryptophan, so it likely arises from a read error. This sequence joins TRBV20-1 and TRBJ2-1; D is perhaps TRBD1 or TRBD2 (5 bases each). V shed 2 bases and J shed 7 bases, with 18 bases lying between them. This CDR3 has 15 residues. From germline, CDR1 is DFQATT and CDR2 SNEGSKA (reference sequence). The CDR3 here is CSARTPGLPSNEQFY. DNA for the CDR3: TGCAGTGCTAGAACTCCGGGGCTTCCTTCTAATGAGCAGTTCTAC.

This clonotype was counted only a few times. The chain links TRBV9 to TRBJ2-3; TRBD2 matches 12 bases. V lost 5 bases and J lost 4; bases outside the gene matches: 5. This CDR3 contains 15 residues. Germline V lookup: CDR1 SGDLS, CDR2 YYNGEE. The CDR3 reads CASSRLAGDPDTQYF. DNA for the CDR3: TGTGCCAGCAGTAGACTAGCGGGGGACCCAGATACGCAGTATTTT.

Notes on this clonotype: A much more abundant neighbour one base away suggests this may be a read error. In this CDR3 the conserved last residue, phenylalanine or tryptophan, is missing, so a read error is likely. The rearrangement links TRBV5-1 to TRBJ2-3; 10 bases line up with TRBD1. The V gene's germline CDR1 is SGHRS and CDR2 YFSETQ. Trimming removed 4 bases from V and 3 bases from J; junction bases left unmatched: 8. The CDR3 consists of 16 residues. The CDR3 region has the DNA TGCGCCAGCAGCGCCGGGACAGGGGTTCTTACAGATACGCAGTATTCT. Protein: CASSAGTGVLTDTQYS.

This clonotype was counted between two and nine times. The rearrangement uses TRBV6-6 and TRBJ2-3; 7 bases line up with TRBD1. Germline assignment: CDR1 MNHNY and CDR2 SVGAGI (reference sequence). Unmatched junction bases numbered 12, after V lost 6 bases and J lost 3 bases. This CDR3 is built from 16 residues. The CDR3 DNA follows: TGTGCCAGCAGGTCCTCAGGGGGAGCTGGGACAGATACGCAGTATTTT. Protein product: CASRSSGGAGTDTQYF.

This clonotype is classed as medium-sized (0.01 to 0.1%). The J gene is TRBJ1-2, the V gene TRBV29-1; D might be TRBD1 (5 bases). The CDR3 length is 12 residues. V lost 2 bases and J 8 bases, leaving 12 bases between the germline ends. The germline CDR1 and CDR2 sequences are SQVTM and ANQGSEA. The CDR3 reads CSVESGGGGYTF. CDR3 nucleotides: TGCAGCGTTGAATCCGGGGGAGGAGGCTACACCTTC.

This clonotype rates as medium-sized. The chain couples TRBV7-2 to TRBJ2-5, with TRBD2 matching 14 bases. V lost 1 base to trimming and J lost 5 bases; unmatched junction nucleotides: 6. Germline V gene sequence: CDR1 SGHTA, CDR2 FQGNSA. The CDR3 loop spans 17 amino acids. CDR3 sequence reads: CASSLGGLAGAGETQYF. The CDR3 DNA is TGTGCCAGCAGCTTAGGGGGACTAGCGGGAGCAGGGGAGACCCAGTACTTC. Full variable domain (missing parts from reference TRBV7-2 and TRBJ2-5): GAGVSQSPSNKVTEKGKDVELRCDPISGHTALYWYRQSLGQGLEFLIYFQGNSAPDKSGLPSDRFSAERTGGSVSTLTIQRTQQEDSAVYLCASSLGGLAGAGETQYFGPGTRLLVL.

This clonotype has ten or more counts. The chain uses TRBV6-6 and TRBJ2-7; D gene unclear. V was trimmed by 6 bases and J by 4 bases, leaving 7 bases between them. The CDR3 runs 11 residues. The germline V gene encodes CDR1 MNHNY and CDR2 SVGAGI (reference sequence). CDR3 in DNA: TGTGCCAGCAGCGCCCTTTACGAGCAGTACTTC. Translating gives CASSALYEQYF.

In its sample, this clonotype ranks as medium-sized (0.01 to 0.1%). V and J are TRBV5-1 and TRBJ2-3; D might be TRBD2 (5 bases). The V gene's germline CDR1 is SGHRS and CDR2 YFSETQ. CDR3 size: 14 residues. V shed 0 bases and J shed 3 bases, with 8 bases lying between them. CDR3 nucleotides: TGCGCCAGCAGCTTGGACCCGGGGACAGATACGCAGTATTTT. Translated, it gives CASSLDPGTDTQYF.

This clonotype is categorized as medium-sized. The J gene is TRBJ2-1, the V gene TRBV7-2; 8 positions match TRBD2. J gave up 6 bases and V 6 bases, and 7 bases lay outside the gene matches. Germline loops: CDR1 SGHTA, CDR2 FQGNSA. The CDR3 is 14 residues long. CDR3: CASSFRGGSNEQFF. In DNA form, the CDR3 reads TGTGCCAGCAGTTTTCGGGGGGGCAGCAATGAGCAGTTCTTC.